This record covers a single T cell receptor (beta chain). These data belong to a study of blood T cell repertoires in COVID-19. Study-wide background: Acute-phase and convalescent COVID-19 samples originated in the United States, Italy and Spain. PBMCs, B-cell-depleted T cells, or T cells were the source of the cDNA or gDNA that made up the material.

Per the original data handling: By means of reference gene primer amplification, nucleated cell counts were estimated. Repertoires were generated with immunoSEQ multiplex PCR, while TCRdb's copy carries only in-frame clones and drops some. Clone size and the V and J calls come from that table; the DNA yielded D and trimming. The data contain approximately 290,000 clones, approximately 90% of them singletons. Germline assignment: CDR1 DFQATT and CDR2 SNEGSKA (reference sequence). CDR3 length equals 11 residues. V dropped 4 bases and J dropped 7; count of bases not matched to a gene: 3. This TCR came from a woman in her sixties with acute or convalescent COVID-19. The rearrangement uses TRBV20-1 and TRBJ2-7, with TRBD1 matching over 8 bases. Sequencing was done on a sample of peripheral blood. The chain's CDR3 is CSAKGTGEQYF. The CDR3 DNA is TGCAGTGCTAAGGGGACAGGTGAGCAGTACTTC.